This entry features one TCR beta chain sequence. The data belong to a study of radiation and T cells in renal cell carcinoma. Time point: baseline pretreatment blood. Indicated treatment: 15 Gy SBRT to primary tumor, nephrectomy 4 weeks later. The tumor was a clear cell renal cell carcinoma. The germline CDR1 and CDR2 sequences are LGHNA and YSLEER. Trimming pared 1 base from V and 4 bases from J, leaving 16 bases between. This CDR3 is 16 amino acids long. Clones were sequenced by immunoSEQ multiplex PCR, and TCRdb holds only the in-frame ones, with some missing. Of over 120,000 clones in the sample, around nine tenths were seen once.

This clonotype was sampled from a woman aged 45-60 years with renal cell carcinoma. Sequenced material: blood, taken from a patient whose treatment included radiotherapy and nephrectomy. This rearrangement joins TRBV4-3 to TRBJ1-1; no clear D. As DNA, the CDR3 is TGCGCCAGCAGCCAAGTCCGAACCTGGTGGGGCACTGAAGCTTTCTTT. Translating gives CASSQVRTWWGTEAFF.